The clone carrying this T cell receptor (beta chain) was detected ten times or more. Its antigen remains unknown. TCRdb independently ran MiXCR on the reads; one entry per CDR3 protein. The sample includes around 280,000 distinct CDR3 sequences, roughly 13% of them seen just once. V shed 2 bases and J 6 bases; nucleotides not matched to a gene: 7. The germline V gene has CDR1 SGHAT and CDR2 FQDESV (reference sequence). The CDR3 runs 15 residues. These data come from a study of T cell repertoires in cytomegalovirus infection. Turning to the study itself: It was the public TCR beta signatures that indicated both CMV infection and matching HLA type.

Whole-study results and caveats: The study found HLA-C-restricted CMV-specific TCR beta clonotypes dominating the ex vivo response.

This receptor was obtained from a human donor in good health (CMV status not recorded). Some clones in this sample may be carry-over from other donors' samples. The sequencing sample was made of PBMCs. The rearrangement links TRBV11-1 to TRBJ2-3; 8 bases match TRBD1. CDR3: CASSLTGGPADTQYF. CDR3 nucleotide sequence: TGTGCCAGCAGCTTAACAGGGGGGCCGGCGGATACGCAGTATTTT.